The 23 T cell receptor beta chains below were found in one sample sequenced in a study of CD8+ T cells in alopecia areata. Extracted RNA was reverse transcribed, and the resulting cDNA served as sequencing template. Using immunoSEQ multiplex PCR, the repertoire was profiled, and TCRdb retains in-frame clones only, with some absent. The sample records roughly 6,900 clones, about 72% being singletons. Patients with alopecia areata provided lesional scalp punch biopsies as well as peripheral blood. The starting material was skin, obtained at week 0. These receptors all stem from a human donor with alopecia areata.

The chain couples TRBV11-2 to TRBJ1-1, with D maybe TRBD1 (5 bases). Germline assignment: CDR1 SGHAT and CDR2 FQNNGV. V was clipped by 1 base and J by 10 bases, with 13 bases between them. This CDR3 is 13 amino acids long. For the CDR3, the DNA is TGTGCCAGCAGCTTAGGGGGACGGGCCGGAGCTTTCTTT. It encodes CASSLGGRAGAFF.

The chain recombines TRBV6-4 with TRBJ1-2; D is undetermined. This CDR3 has 17 residues. The V end lost 5 bases, the J end lost 4 bases, and 23 bases lay between the germline ends. Germline CDR1 MRHNA, CDR2 SNTAGT. The CDR3 protein is CASSCRIPHGKTYGYTF. The CDR3 nucleotides are TGTGCCAGCAGTTGTAGGATCCCACACGGAAAGACCTATGGCTACACCTTC.

This clone was counted a few times. V is TRBV19 and J is TRBJ2-2; D is possibly TRBD1 (5 bases). This CDR3 region has 11 residues. Germline V lookup: CDR1 LNHDA, CDR2 SQIVND (reference sequence). The V end was cut by 9 bases, the J end by 8 bases, with 10 bases between. The CDR3 spells CASRDLGELFF. CDR3 DNA sequence: TGTGCCAGCAGGGATTTAGGGGAGCTGTTTTTT. The full variable domain, its missing parts supplied by reference TRBV19 and TRBJ2-2, is DGGITQSPKYLFRKEGQNVTLSCEQNLNHDAMYWYRQDPGQGLRLIYYSQIVNDFQKGDIAEGYSVSREKKESFPLTVTSAQKNPTAFYLCASRDLGELFFGEGSRLTVL.

This chain joins TRBV7-9 and TRBJ2-1; TRBD1 matches 9 bases. Germline assignment: CDR1 SEHNR and CDR2 FQNEAQ (reference sequence). The CDR3 length is 16 residues. Trimming took 6 bases from V and 6 from J; bases not matched to a gene: 12. CDR3 nucleotides: TGTGCCAGCAGTACCTCTGGGTGGACAGGGGCCAATGAGCAGTTCTTC. This translates into CASSTSGWTGANEQFF.

The chain links TRBV27 to TRBJ2-7, with TRBD1 matching 8 bases. The length of the CDR3 is 15 residues. V shed 2 bases, J shed 4 bases, and the junction held 7 bases outside the gene matches. The germline CDR1 and CDR2 sequences are MNHEY and SMNVEV (reference sequence). The CDR3 loop reads CASSLDTGGRYEQYF. Written as DNA, the CDR3 is TGTGCCAGCAGTTTAGATACAGGGGGTCGATACGAGCAGTACTTC.

The CDR3 reads CASSIRGGTSASLNSYEQYF. The CDR3 DNA is TGCGCCAGCAGCATCCGAGGGGGGACTAGCGCATCCTTAAACTCCTACGAGCAGTACTTC. The chain links TRBV5-1 to TRBJ2-7; the match to TRBD2 covers 10 bases. Germline V gene data show CDR1 as SGHRS and CDR2 as YFSETQ. The CDR3 extends over 20 amino acids. V was clipped by 4 bases and J by 0 bases; unmatched bases: 19.

This rearrangement joins TRBV7-9 to TRBJ1-3; no definite D call. The CDR3 extends over 15 amino acids. CDR1 SEHNR and CDR2 FQNEAQ come from the germline V gene (reference sequence). V shed 7 bases and J shed 2 bases, with 15 bases lying between them. The CDR3: CASTAAFGTGNTIYF. Here the CDR3 DNA reads TGTGCCAGCACTGCAGCTTTTGGGACTGGAAACACCATATATTTT. Full variable domain (missing parts from reference TRBV7-9 and TRBJ1-3): DTGVSQNPRHKITKRGQNVTFRCDPISEHNRLYWYRQTLGQGPEFLTYFQNEAQLEKSRLLSDRFSAERPKGSFSTLEIQRTEQGDSAMYLCASTAAFGTGNTIYFGEGSWLTVV.

The gene calls are TRBV4-2 and TRBJ2-3, with D unresolved. V was cut by 5 bases and J by 0 bases, with 6 bases left in between. This CDR3 has 13 residues. Germline CDR1 is LGHNA and CDR2 is YNFKEQ. Here the CDR3 DNA reads TGTGCCAGCAGCTTCTCCAGCACAGATACGCAGTATTTT. Its protein product is CASSFSSTDTQYF.

The CDR3 DNA reads as TGTGCCAGCAGTTCCCCCGTCCAACTAGCGGGGGACACAGATACGCAGTATTTT. Its protein product is CASSSPVQLAGDTDTQYF. This chain joins TRBV28 and TRBJ2-3, with TRBD2 identical over 11 bases. CDR1 and CDR2 (germline): MDHEN, SYDVKM. This CDR3 comprises 18 residues. The V and J ends lost 4 bases and 2 bases, in that order; junction bases with no gene match: 11.

This clone was found once. Other DNA sequences in this sample translate to the same CDR3. The V and J genes are TRBV16 and TRBJ1-1; maybe TRBD1 (6 bases). The CDR3 has 14 residues. The germline CDR1 and CDR2 sequences are KGHSY and FQNENV. V was cut by 7 bases and J by 1 base, with 13 bases left in between. In nucleotides, the CDR3 is TGTGCCAGCACACTCTGGACAGCGAACACTGAAGCTTTCTTT. Protein product: CASTLWTANTEAFF.

The chain employs TRBV7-8 and TRBJ2-4; the D gene is possibly TRBD1 (6 bases). The CDR3 consists of 14 residues. Germline CDR1 SGHVS, CDR2 FQNEAQ. V dropped 5 bases and J dropped 0 bases, with 8 bases sitting between them. The CDR3 DNA follows: TGTGCCAGCAGCGGGACAATAGCCAAAAACATTCAGTACTTC. This translates into CASSGTIAKNIQYF.

The chain carries TRBV10-2 and TRBJ2-3; unclear D gene. V dropped 10 bases and J dropped 0 bases, with 8 bases sitting between them. The germline V gene has CDR1 WSHSY and CDR2 SAAADI. The length of the CDR3 is 12 residues. As DNA, the CDR3 is TGCGCCACCAAGAAGAGCACAGATACGCAGTATTTT. Amino acids: CATKKSTDTQYF.

V usage is TRBV30 and J usage is TRBJ1-5; weak D call: TRBD1 (5 bases). V lost 1 base, J lost 10 bases, and 11 bases lay in between. This CDR3 has 12 amino acids. Per germline, CDR1 GTSNPN and CDR2 SVGIG (reference sequence). In DNA, the CDR3 is TGTGCCTGGAGTGGATGGGGCCGACCCCAGCATTTT. It encodes CAWSGWGRPQHF.

V is TRBV7-9 and J is TRBJ1-2, with 9 bases matching TRBD1. The CDR3 is made up of 13 amino acids. Trimming cost V 6 bases and J 7 bases; bases outside gene matches: 6. Germline CDR1 reads SEHNR; CDR2 reads FQNEAQ (reference sequence). This CDR3 reads CASSQTGGRGYTF. The DNA of the CDR3 is TGTGCCAGCAGTCAAACAGGGGGCCGTGGCTACACCTTC.

Worth noting for this clone: An end of the junction differs from the germline gene, which may be a read error. The gene calls are TRBV6-6 and TRBJ1-5; TRBD1 is a possible D gene (6 bases). The germline CDR1 and CDR2 sequences are MNHNY and SVGAGI (reference sequence). The CDR3 runs to 15 residues. CDR3 DNA: TGTGCCAGCACCCCTCACGAACAGGGCAATCAGCCCCGGCATTTT. Encoded protein: CASTPHEQGNQPRHF.

This chain joins TRBV19 and TRBJ1-2; D is ambiguous. The V gene lost 5 bases and the J gene lost 0 bases, with 7 bases spanning the gap. The germline gives CDR1 LNHDA, CDR2 SQIVND (reference sequence). The CDR3 has 13 residues. The CDR3 DNA reads as TGTGCCAGTAGTCACCGTACTAACTATGGCTACACCTTC. Residues: CASSHRTNYGYTF.

This clone was picked up a small number of times. This chain links TRBV18 with TRBJ2-3; the match to TRBD2 covers 7 bases. The V gene's germline CDR1 is KGHSH and CDR2 LQKENI. This CDR3 comprises 18 residues. V lost 4 bases to trimming and J lost 2 bases; unmatched junction nucleotides: 15. CDR3 sequence (DNA): TGTGCCAGCTCACGCCCTTGGGGGGGACCTAAAACCACAGATACGCAGTATTTT. Translation: CASSRPWGGPKTTDTQYF.

This chain links TRBV7-2 with TRBJ2-7, with TRBD2 matching 10 bases. This CDR3 is 16 amino acids long. The V segment lost 5 bases and the J segment 0 bases; nucleotides outside the gene matches: 7. Germline values: CDR1 SGHTA, CDR2 FQGNSA. The CDR3 spells CASSLAAGGSSYEQYF. DNA of the CDR3: TGTGCCAGCAGCCTGGCAGCGGGGGGGAGCTCCTACGAGCAGTACTTC.

This rearrangement joins TRBV5-1 to TRBJ2-6, with a weak D call TRBD1 (6 bases). There are 18 residues in the CDR3. Germline V gene lookup returns CDR1 SGHRS and CDR2 YFSETQ. V dropped 1 base and J dropped 4 bases, with 18 bases sitting between them. CDR3 nucleotide sequence: TGCGCCAGCAGCTTGAATTGGATGGGGGCAGGAGGGGCCAACGTCCTGACTTTC. Translated, it gives CASSLNWMGAGGANVLTF.

V is TRBV29-1 and J is TRBJ2-3; D is undetermined. The CDR3 length is 13 residues. V was shortened by 3 bases and J by 1 base, with 8 bases between the two germline ends. The germline CDR1 and CDR2 sequences are SQVTM and ANQGSEA. CDR3 sequence: CSVDWAGTDTQYF. Written as DNA, the CDR3 is TGCAGCGTTGACTGGGCAGGCACAGATACGCAGTATTTT.

The CDR3 DNA is TGTGCCCTGGGACAGGGAGGTTCACCCCTCCACTTT. Protein product: CALGQGGSPLHF. V and J are TRBV5-4 and TRBJ1-6; 9 nucleotides align to TRBD1. Germline V lookup: CDR1 SGHNT, CDR2 YYREEE (reference sequence). V trimming: 10 bases; J trimming: 9 bases; junction bases outside the gene matches: 5. CDR3 length: 12 residues. The variable domain in full, completed from reference TRBV5-4 and TRBJ1-6, reads ETGVTQSPTHLIKTRGQQVTLRCSSQSGHNTVSWYQQALGQGPQFIFQYYREEENGRGNFPPRFSGLQFPNYSSELNVNALELDDSALYLCALGQGGSPLHFGNGTRLTVT.

V gene TRBV18 combines with J gene TRBJ2-7; D remains ambiguous. The germline V gene has CDR1 KGHSH and CDR2 LQKENI. The CDR3 covers 13 residues. Trimming took 3 bases from V and 3 from J, leaving 9 bases between them. This chain's CDR3 is CASSPAALYEQYF. In DNA form, the CDR3 reads TGTGCCAGCTCACCGGCTGCTCTCTACGAGCAGTACTTC.

This clone was seen only a few times. The rearrangement joins TRBV2 to TRBJ1-6; D unclear. Between the trimmed V and J ends, which lost 8 bases and 0 bases, there was a span of 5 bases. CDR3 size: 13 residues. The V gene's germline CDR1 is SNHLY and CDR2 FYNNEI. The CDR3 region is CASSSSYNSPLHF. CDR3 coding DNA: TGTGCCAGCTCAAGCTCCTATAATTCACCCCTCCACTTT.